The entry that follows covers one TCR beta chain sequence. It lacks a known antigen. Base qualities are not provided; no much larger clone lies one nucleotide away. The source of the sample is a study of breast tumors, draining lymph nodes, adjacent tissues (TCRdb year 2016). Background on the whole study: Breast cancer patients provided tumor, adjacent nontumor tissue and axillary lymph nodes, and the study compared the TCR beta repertoires across these three sources. The study was designed to assess the relationships and possible T-cell exchange between tumor, surrounding tissue and draining lymph node repertoires in human breast cancer. Study-wide conclusions, independent of this receptor: The data were considered consistent with the idea that most tumor T cells come from the lymph node and then expand in tumor tissue. The conclusion that tumor T cells originate in lymph nodes was presented as consistent with a hypothesis rather than as directly demonstrated. In luminal-like breast cancer, tumor and nontumor tissue repertoires resembled each other significantly more than in basal-like breast cancer. Tumor T-cell repertoires showed less diversity than lymph node repertoires and more diversity than nontumor tissue repertoires, and tumor T-cell repertoires showed preferential V and J gene usage.

The axillary draining lymph nodes of breast cancer patients were the source of the lymph node samples. Cut back by 3 bases and 3 bases, the V and J ends lie 9 bases apart. The CDR3 starts with the cysteine, ends with the phenylalanine, and has 15 residues. The retained sequence is limited to the CDR3, 45 bases, with the frame set at the first base. The germline V gene (reference sequence) gives CDR1 as LNHNV and CDR2 as YYDKDF. TCRdb lists the instrument as Illumina HiSeq 2000. TCR beta chain libraries were generated by multiplex PCR amplification. High-throughput sequencing was used to analyze the amplified TCR beta chain products. Through fastp at Q25 and MiXCR, TCRdb rebuilt clones from the public reads, retaining in-frame beta chains. Merged by CDR3 protein, the rows form single entries marked with the most common genes and DNA. Present in this sample are about 230,000 distinct CDR3 sequences, about 30% of which were seen just once. The top ten hold approximately 1.5% of the sample.

The sample taken for sequencing was axillary lymph node tissue. The origin of this receptor is a female donor with breast cancer. Some clones in this sample may be carry-over from other donors' samples. This chain is built from TRBV15 and TRBJ1-6; the D gene remains uncertain. CDR3 region: CATSSSGNYNSPLHF. The DNA sequence reads TGTGCCACCAGCAGTTCTGGGAACTATAATTCACCCCTCCACTTT. This CDR3, with the reference TRBV15 and TRBJ1-6 proteins standing in past its ends, gives the full variable domain DAMVIQNPRYQVTQFGKPVTLSCSQTLNHNVMYWYQQKSSQAPKLLFHYYDKDFNNEADTPDNFQSRRPNTSFCFLDIRSPGLGDTAMYLCATSSSGNYNSPLHFGNGTRLTVT.